Listed here are 25 T cell receptor beta chains from one sample, sequenced in a study of T cell responses to AZD1222 COVID-19 vaccine. Generated by immunoSEQ multiplex PCR, the TCRdb table keeps only in-frame clones and is missing some. The table shows 130,000 to 150,000 clones, with approximately 93% occurring only once. The sequenced sample was peripheral blood, obtained after recovery from COVID-19. These receptors all stem from an adult who had recovered from COVID-19.

The CDR3 DNA sequence: TGTGCCAGCAGTTTAACGGGGGAAGTGGCCTGGGGCTACACCTTC. The encoded protein is CASSLTGEVAWGYTF. V is TRBV28 and J is TRBJ1-2, with D possibly being TRBD1 (5 bases). The CDR3 loop spans 15 amino acids. V shed 2 bases and J shed 8 bases, with 18 bases lying between them. The germline gives CDR1 MDHEN, CDR2 SYDVKM.

J is TRBJ2-3 and V is TRBV2; possible D gene TRBD1, 6 bases. CDR3 size: 13 residues. Germline V CDR1 and CDR2: SNHLY, FYNNEI. Trimming shortened V by 6 bases and J by 3 bases, and 10 bases separated the two germline ends. CDR3 nucleotide sequence: TGTGCCAGCAGCACAGGGTTAACAGATACGCAGTATTTT. Protein sequence: CASSTGLTDTQYF.

This clone was found once. Here the CDR3 DNA reads TGTGCCAGCCGCCAGGGACAGCGCTCTGGAAACACCATATATTTT. It yields the protein CASRQGQRSGNTIYF. This chain links TRBV28 with TRBJ1-3, with 7 positions matching TRBD1. Trimming at V came to 8 bases and at J to 0 bases, leaving 7 bases not matched to a gene. The CDR3 has 15 amino acids. Per the germline V gene, CDR1 is MDHEN and CDR2 is SYDVKM.

The V and J genes are TRBV7-3 and TRBJ2-7; D may correspond to TRBD1 or TRBD2 (5 bases each). Trimming took off 1 base at V and 1 base at J, with 20 bases between the two ends. This CDR3 has 18 residues. Germline CDR1 and CDR2: SGHTA and FQGTGA. The CDR3 region has the DNA TGTGCCAGCAGCTTAAATCTCGCCTCAGGGACCTCATCCTACGAGCAGTACTTC. Translation: CASSLNLASGTSSYEQYF.

The rearrangement joins TRBV9 to TRBJ2-7, with D uncertain. The germline V gene has CDR1 SGDLS and CDR2 YYNGEE. The ends were cut back, 4 bases at V and 0 bases at J, with 14 bases in the middle. CDR3 size: 15 residues. The CDR3, as DNA: TGTGCCAGCAGCCGAGACCCTGCCGACTCCTACGAGCAGTACTTC. Translation: CASSRDPADSYEQYF.

The chain recombines TRBV7-6 with TRBJ2-3; 7 nucleotides match TRBD1. The CDR3 contains 15 residues. V shed 5 bases and J 4 bases; nucleotides not matched to a gene: 9. Germline CDR1 and CDR2: SGHVS and FNYEAQ. The CDR3 region has the DNA TGTGCCAGCAGCCCCCGGACAGGTGGAGCAGATACGCAGTATTTT. Its protein product is CASSPRTGGADTQYF.

This clone was detected only once. The V call is TRBV28, the J call TRBJ2-7, with D tentatively TRBD1 (5 bases). The CDR3 has 14 residues. V lost 6 bases and J lost 4, with 16 bases in between. Germline CDR1 is MDHEN and CDR2 is SYDVKM. The CDR3, as DNA: TGTGCCAGCAGGGATCTATTGACAGTTTACGAGCAGTACTTC. It codes for CASRDLLTVYEQYF.

V is TRBV6-5 and J is TRBJ2-1, with 7 bases lining up with TRBD2. Germline CDR1 is MNHEY and CDR2 is SVGAGI. The CDR3 has 14 amino acids. J gave up 9 bases and V 2 bases, and 7 bases lay outside the gene matches. CDR3 DNA: TGTGCCAGCAGTTACCGCGGGGGTGTCGGTGAGCAGTTCTTC. This translates into CASSYRGGVGEQFF.

The gene calls are TRBV7-3 and TRBJ1-4, with 8 bases lining up with TRBD1. The CDR3 loop spans 15 amino acids. The V segment lost 5 bases and the J segment 0 bases; nucleotides outside the gene matches: 2. Germline-derived CDR1 and CDR2 are SGHTA and FQGTGA. The DNA of the CDR3 is TGTGCCAGCAGCGCGACAGGGGCAACTAATGAAAAACTGTTTTTT. It encodes CASSATGATNEKLFF.

V usage is TRBV13 and J usage is TRBJ2-7, with unresolved D. Per the germline V gene, CDR1 is PRHDT and CDR2 is FYEKMQ (reference sequence). The V and J ends lost 0 bases and 5 bases respectively, with 8 bases between them. This CDR3 comprises 13 residues. The CDR3 DNA reads as TGTGCCAGCAGCTTAGGCCGTGGGAACGAGCAGTACTTC. It encodes CASSLGRGNEQYF.

In this sample, this clone turned up once. V usage is TRBV19 and J usage is TRBJ2-4, with a possible D match to TRBD2 (6 bases). Germline CDR1 reads LNHDA; CDR2 reads SQIVND (reference sequence). This CDR3 is built from 17 residues. The V gene lost 10 bases and the J gene lost 0 bases, with 22 bases spanning the gap. The CDR3 spells CANYGMGGGEAKNIQYF. CDR3 nucleotides: TGTGCCAATTATGGGATGGGGGGTGGAGAAGCCAAAAACATTCAGTACTTC.

This clone was seen a single time. The genes are TRBV19 and TRBJ2-1, with a possible D match to TRBD2 (6 bases). Looked up from germline, CDR1 is LNHDA and CDR2 is SQIVND (reference sequence). Trimming removed 4 bases from V and 4 bases from J, with 14 bases in between. This CDR3 is 15 amino acids long. The CDR3 region has the DNA TGTGCCAGTAGTAACCCCGGGGGTGTATACAATGAGCAGTTCTTC. Translation gives CASSNPGGVYNEQFF.

The chain has TRBV27 and TRBJ1-1; D is possibly TRBD1 (6 bases). The V end lost 1 base, the J end lost 5 bases, and 14 bases lay between the germline ends. CDR3 length equals 15 residues. CDR1 and CDR2 (germline): MNHEY, SMNVEV (reference sequence). The CDR3 DNA follows: TGTGCCAGCAGTTTATTCCCCACAGGGCGTACTGAAGCTTTCTTT. Translation gives CASSLFPTGRTEAFF.

The table lists this clone with a count of one. V and J are TRBV11-2 and TRBJ2-3; 7 bases map to TRBD1. Germline V gene sequence: CDR1 SGHAT, CDR2 FQNNGV. The CDR3 consists of 15 residues. V lost 2 bases, J lost 5 bases, and 7 bases stayed unmatched. In nucleotides, the CDR3 is TGTGCCAGCAGCTTACGAAGACAGGGTAAAGATACGCAGTATTTT. It encodes CASSLRRQGKDTQYF. Combining the CDR3 with reference TRBV11-2 and TRBJ2-3 gives the whole variable domain EAGVAQSPRYKIIEKRQSVAFWCNPISGHATLYWYQQILGQGPKLLIQFQNNGVVDDSQLPKDRFSAERLKGVDSTLKIQPAKLEDSAVYLCASSLRRQGKDTQYFGPGTRLTVL.

This chain connects TRBV14 to TRBJ1-1; 8 nucleotides line up with TRBD1. The trim removed 2 bases at V and 0 bases at J, leaving 2 bases unmatched. The germline gives CDR1 SGHDN, CDR2 FVKESK. The CDR3 totals 15 residues. CDR3 sequence: CASSQQGAMNTEAFF. For the CDR3, the DNA is TGTGCCAGCAGCCAACAGGGGGCCATGAACACTGAAGCTTTCTTT.

The chain recombines TRBV6-1 with TRBJ1-5, with no clear D. V was cut by 3 bases and J by 1 base, with 7 bases left in between. Germline loops: CDR1 MNHNS, CDR2 SASEGT. The CDR3 is made up of 14 amino acids. This CDR3 reads CASSDWGSNQPQHF. The CDR3 region has the DNA TGTGCCAGCAGTGATTGGGGAAGCAATCAGCCCCAGCATTTT.

This chain joins TRBV27 and TRBJ2-2, with 10 positions matching TRBD1. CDR1 is MNHEY and CDR2 is SMNVEV in the germline V gene (reference sequence). The CDR3 runs 17 residues. With V trimmed by 3 bases and J by 3 bases, 7 bases remained unmatched. The CDR3 loop reads CASSFYSGTGDTGELFF. The CDR3 DNA follows: TGTGCCAGCAGTTTCTATTCCGGGACAGGGGACACCGGGGAGCTGTTTTTT.

This chain uses TRBV28 with TRBJ1-5, with 10 bases identical to TRBD1. CDR3 length: 16 amino acids. Germline trimming cut 7 bases from V and 7 bases from J; bases unmatched to any gene: 13. Germline CDR1 and CDR2: MDHEN and SYDVKM. The CDR3 DNA is TGTGCCAGCACTCTCCGGGACAGGGGTTTTGGGCAGCCCCAGCATTTT. The encoded protein is CASTLRDRGFGQPQHF.

This clone was counted once. The V gene is TRBV6-2 or TRBV6-3, the J gene TRBJ2-2; D gene uncertain. The CDR3 is 12 residues long. V was clipped by 4 bases and J by 3 bases, with 3 bases between them. Germline V lookup: CDR1 MNHEY, CDR2 SVGEGT. The CDR3 here is CASSFDTGELFF. The CDR3 DNA is TGTGCCAGCAGTTTTGACACCGGGGAGCTGTTTTTT.

The V and J genes are TRBV5-4 and TRBJ2-2; D remains ambiguous. The CDR3 totals 13 residues. From germline, CDR1 is SGHNT and CDR2 YYREEE (reference sequence). The V and J ends lost 2 bases and 3 bases respectively, with 5 bases between them. CDR3 sequence: CASSFLDTGELFF. CDR3 in DNA: TGTGCCAGCAGCTTTCTTGACACCGGGGAGCTGTTTTTT.

This chain links TRBV7-3 with TRBJ2-6; D is unclear. With 0 bases removed from V and 0 bases from J, the gap between germline ends came to 3 bases. The germline V gene has CDR1 SGHTA and CDR2 FQGTGA. This CDR3 is 15 amino acids long. CDR3 in amino acids: CASSLTLSGANVLTF. The CDR3 DNA is TGTGCCAGCAGCTTAACACTCTCTGGGGCCAACGTCCTGACTTTC.

The CDR3 nucleotides are TGTGCCAGCAGTAAGCCGGGCCTCCAACTGTTTTTT. Translated, it gives CASSKPGLQLFF. V gene TRBV27 combines with J gene TRBJ1-4; no clear D. CDR1 and CDR2 (germline): MNHEY, SMNVEV (reference sequence). The CDR3 is 12 amino acids. The V end lost 5 bases, the J end lost 12 bases, and 13 bases lay between the germline ends.

The genes are TRBV5-6 and TRBJ1-4, with 7 bases fitting TRBD1. V shed 2 bases, J shed 4 bases, and the junction held 5 bases outside the gene matches. Per the germline V gene, CDR1 is SGHDT and CDR2 is YYEEEE. The CDR3 is made up of 15 amino acids. This CDR3 is CASSLTGVINEKLFF. CDR3 in DNA: TGTGCCAGCAGCTTAACAGGGGTAATTAATGAAAAACTGTTTTTT.

This chain uses TRBV6-5 with TRBJ2-7; 9 bases match TRBD2. The CDR3 is 14 residues long. CDR1 and CDR2 from the germline V gene are MNHEY and SVGAGI. The V segment lost 6 bases and the J segment 2 bases; nucleotides outside the gene matches: 5. Here the CDR3 reads CASRRLAEAYEQYF. Written as DNA, the CDR3 is TGTGCCAGCAGGAGACTAGCGGAAGCCTACGAGCAGTACTTC.

This rearrangement joins TRBV7-2 to TRBJ2-3, with D perhaps TRBD2 (6 bases). The CDR3 length is 17 residues. CDR1 is SGHTA, CDR2 FQGNSA, per germline. The V and J ends lost 3 bases and 0 bases respectively, with 16 bases between them. The CDR3 DNA is TGTGCCAGCAGCTTCCTCCAACCGGGAGTCAGCACAGATACGCAGTATTTT. Translating it yields CASSFLQPGVSTDTQYF.